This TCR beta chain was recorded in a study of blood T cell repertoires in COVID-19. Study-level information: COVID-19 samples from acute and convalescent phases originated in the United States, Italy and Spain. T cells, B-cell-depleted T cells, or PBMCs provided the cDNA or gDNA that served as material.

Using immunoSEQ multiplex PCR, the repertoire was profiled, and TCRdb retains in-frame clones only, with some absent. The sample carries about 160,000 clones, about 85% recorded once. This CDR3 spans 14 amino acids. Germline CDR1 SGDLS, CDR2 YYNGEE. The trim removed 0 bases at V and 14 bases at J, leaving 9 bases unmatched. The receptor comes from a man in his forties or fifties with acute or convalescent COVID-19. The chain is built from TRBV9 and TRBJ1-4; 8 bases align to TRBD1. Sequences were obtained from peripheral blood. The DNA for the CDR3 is TGTGCCAGCAGCGTAGGGGGGGACAGGAACTCTCTGTTTTTT. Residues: CASSVGGDRNSLFF.